The subject of this entry is one T cell receptor (beta chain). TCRB transcripts that were expressed got sequenced, as all of the isolated RNA had been reverse transcribed. Measured with immunoSEQ multiplex PCR; TCRdb has only the in-frame clones, and not every one. The table has approximately 150,000 clones, roughly 10% seen once. The data were taken from a study of beta chain features in type 1 diabetes. The CDR3 is made up of 13 amino acids. In germline, CDR1 is MNHNY, CDR2 SVGAGI (reference sequence). V lost 5 bases and J lost 10; bases outside the gene matches: 9. The gene calls are TRBV6-6 and TRBJ2-3; TRBD2 agrees at 7 bases. This clonotype was obtained from a woman aged 40-49 years in good health. Sequenced material: central memory CD4+ T cells from blood. Here the CDR3 DNA reads TGTGCCAGCAGTCTCGGGACTACCTCCCCGCAGTATTTT. It encodes CASSLGTTSPQYF.